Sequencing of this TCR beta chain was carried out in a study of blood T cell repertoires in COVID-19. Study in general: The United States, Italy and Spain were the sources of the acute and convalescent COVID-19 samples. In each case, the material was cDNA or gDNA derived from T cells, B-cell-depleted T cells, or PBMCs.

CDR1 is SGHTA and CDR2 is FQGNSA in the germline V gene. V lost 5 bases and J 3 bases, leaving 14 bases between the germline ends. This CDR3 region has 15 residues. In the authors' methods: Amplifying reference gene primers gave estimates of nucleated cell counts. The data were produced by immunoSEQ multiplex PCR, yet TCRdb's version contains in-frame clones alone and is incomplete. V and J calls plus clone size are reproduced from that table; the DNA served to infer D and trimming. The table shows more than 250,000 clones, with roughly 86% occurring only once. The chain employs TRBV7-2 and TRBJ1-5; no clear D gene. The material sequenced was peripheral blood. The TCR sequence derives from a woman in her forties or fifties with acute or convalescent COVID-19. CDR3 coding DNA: TGTGCCAGCAGCCCGAGGCCCGGCTCCAATCAGCCCCAGCATTTT. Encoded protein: CASSPRPGSNQPQHF.